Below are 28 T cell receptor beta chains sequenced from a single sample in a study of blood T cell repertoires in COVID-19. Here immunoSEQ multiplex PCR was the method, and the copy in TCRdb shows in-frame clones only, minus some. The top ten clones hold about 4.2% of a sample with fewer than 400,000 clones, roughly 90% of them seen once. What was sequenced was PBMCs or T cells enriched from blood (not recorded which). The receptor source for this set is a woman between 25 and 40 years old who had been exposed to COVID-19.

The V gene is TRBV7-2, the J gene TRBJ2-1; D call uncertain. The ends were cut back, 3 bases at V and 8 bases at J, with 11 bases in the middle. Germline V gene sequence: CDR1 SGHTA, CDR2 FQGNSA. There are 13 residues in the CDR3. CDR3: CASSFEVLHEQFF. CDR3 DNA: TGTGCCAGCAGCTTCGAGGTCCTCCATGAGCAGTTCTTC.

This CDR3 is CASSIGNRSPLHF. CDR3 sequence (DNA): TGTGCCAGTAGTATTGGAAACAGGTCACCCCTCCACTTT. The chain combines TRBV19 with TRBJ1-6, with a possible D match to TRBD1 (5 bases). V shed 3 bases and J shed 10 bases, with 10 bases lying between them. Germline V gives CDR1 LNHDA, CDR2 SQIVND (reference sequence). CDR3 length: 13 residues. Combining the CDR3 with reference TRBV19 and TRBJ1-6 gives the whole variable domain DGGITQSPKYLFRKEGQNVTLSCEQNLNHDAMYWYRQDPGQGLRLIYYSQIVNDFQKGDIAEGYSVSREKKESFPLTVTSAQKNPTAFYLCASSIGNRSPLHFGNGTRLTVT.

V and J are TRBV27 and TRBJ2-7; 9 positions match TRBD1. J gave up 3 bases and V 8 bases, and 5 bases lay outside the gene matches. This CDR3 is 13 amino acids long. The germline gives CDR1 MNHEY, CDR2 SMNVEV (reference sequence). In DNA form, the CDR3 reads TGTGCCAGCGGACCGGGACAGGGCTACGAGCAGTACTTC. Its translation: CASGPGQGYEQYF.

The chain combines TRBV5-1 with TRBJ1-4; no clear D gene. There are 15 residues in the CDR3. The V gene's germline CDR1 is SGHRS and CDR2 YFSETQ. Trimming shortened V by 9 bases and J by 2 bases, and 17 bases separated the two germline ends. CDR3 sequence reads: CATRAGGRTNEKLFF. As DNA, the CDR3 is TGCGCCACCCGGGCCGGTGGGAGGACTAATGAAAAACTGTTTTTT. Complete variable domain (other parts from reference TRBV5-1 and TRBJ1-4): KAGVTQTPRYLIKTRGQQVTLSCSPISGHRSVSWYQQTPGQGLQFLFEYFSETQRNKGNFPGRFSGRQFSNSRSEMNVSTLELGDSALYLCATRAGGRTNEKLFFGSGTQLSVL.

The CDR3: CASRLGLAGANTGELFF. The CDR3 DNA reads as TGTGCCAGCAGACTAGGGCTAGCGGGAGCGAACACCGGGGAGCTGTTTTTT. The chain joins TRBV7-9 to TRBJ2-2, with TRBD2 matching over 10 bases. Germline values: CDR1 SEHNR, CDR2 FQNEAQ (reference sequence). The CDR3 sequence is 17 residues long. The V segment lost 6 bases and the J segment 0 bases; nucleotides outside the gene matches: 7.

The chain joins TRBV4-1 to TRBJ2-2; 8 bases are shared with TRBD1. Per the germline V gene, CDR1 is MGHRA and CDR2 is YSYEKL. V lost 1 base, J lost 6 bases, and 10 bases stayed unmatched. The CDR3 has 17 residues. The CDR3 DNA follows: TGCGCCAGCAGCCAAGCACTAGGCAGGGGGCAGGCCGGGGAGCTGTTTTTT. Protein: CASSQALGRGQAGELFF.

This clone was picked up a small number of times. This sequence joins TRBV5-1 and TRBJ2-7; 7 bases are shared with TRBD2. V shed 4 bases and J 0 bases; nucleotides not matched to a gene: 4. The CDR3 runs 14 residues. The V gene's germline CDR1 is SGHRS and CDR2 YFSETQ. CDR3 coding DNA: TGCGCCAGCAGCCCGGGCGGGAGCTCCTACGAGCAGTACTTC. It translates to CASSPGGSSYEQYF. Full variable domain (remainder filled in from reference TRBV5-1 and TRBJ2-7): KAGVTQTPRYLIKTRGQQVTLSCSPISGHRSVSWYQQTPGQGLQFLFEYFSETQRNKGNFPGRFSGRQFSNSRSEMNVSTLELGDSALYLCASSPGGSSYEQYFGPGTRLTVT.

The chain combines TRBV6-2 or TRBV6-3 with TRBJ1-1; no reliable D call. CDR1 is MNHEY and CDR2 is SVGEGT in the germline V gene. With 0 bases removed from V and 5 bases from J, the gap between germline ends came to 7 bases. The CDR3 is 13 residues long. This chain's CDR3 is CASSYSARTEAFF. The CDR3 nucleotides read TGTGCCAGCAGTTACTCGGCGAGGACTGAAGCTTTCTTT.

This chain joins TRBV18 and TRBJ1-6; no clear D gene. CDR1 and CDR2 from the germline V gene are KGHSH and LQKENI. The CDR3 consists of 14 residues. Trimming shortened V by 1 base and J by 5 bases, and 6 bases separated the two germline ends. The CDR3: CASSPRQNNSPLHF. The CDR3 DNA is TGTGCCAGCTCACCACGGCAGAATAATTCACCCCTCCACTTT.

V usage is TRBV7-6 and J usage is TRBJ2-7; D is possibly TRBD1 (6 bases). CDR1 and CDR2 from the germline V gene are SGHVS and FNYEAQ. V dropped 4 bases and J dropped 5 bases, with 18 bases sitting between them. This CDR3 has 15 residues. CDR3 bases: TGTGCCAGCAGCTCCTTTGGTTCAGGGGACGACGAGCAGTACTTC. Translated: CASSSFGSGDDEQYF.

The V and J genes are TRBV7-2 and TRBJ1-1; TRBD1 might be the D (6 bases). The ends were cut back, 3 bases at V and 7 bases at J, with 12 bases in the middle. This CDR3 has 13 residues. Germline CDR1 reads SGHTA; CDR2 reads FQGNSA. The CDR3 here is CASSFGQSSEAFF. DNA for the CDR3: TGTGCCAGCAGCTTCGGACAGTCCAGTGAAGCTTTCTTT.

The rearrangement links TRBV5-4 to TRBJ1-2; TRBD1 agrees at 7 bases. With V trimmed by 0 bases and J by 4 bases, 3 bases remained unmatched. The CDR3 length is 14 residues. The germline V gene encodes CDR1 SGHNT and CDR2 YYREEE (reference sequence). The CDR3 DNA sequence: TGTGCCAGCAGCTTGGCGGGACAGCCCTATGGCTACACCTTC. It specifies CASSLAGQPYGYTF.

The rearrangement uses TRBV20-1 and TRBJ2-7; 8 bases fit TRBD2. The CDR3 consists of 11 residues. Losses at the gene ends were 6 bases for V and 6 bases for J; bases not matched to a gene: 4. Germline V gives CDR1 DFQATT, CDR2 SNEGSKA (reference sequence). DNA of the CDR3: TGCAGTGCATCGACTAGCGTCGAGCAGTACTTC. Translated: CSASTSVEQYF.

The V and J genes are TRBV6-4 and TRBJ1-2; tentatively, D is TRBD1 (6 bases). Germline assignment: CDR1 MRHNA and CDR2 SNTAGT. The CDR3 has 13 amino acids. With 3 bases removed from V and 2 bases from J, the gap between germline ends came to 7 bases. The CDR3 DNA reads TGTGCCAGCAGTGATACAGGGAACTATGGCTACACCTTC. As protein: CASSDTGNYGYTF.

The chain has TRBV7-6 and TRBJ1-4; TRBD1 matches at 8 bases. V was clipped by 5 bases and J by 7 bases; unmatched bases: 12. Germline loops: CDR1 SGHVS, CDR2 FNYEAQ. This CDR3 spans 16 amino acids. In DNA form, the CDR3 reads TGTGCCAGCAGCATGAATATTGGACAGGGACCTGAAAAACTGTTTTTT. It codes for CASSMNIGQGPEKLFF.

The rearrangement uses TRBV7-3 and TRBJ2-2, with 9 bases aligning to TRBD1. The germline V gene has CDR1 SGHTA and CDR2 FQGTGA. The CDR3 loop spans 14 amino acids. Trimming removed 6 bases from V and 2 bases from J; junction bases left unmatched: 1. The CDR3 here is CASRDRGNTGELFF. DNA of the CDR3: TGTGCCAGCAGGGACAGGGGTAACACCGGGGAGCTGTTTTTT.

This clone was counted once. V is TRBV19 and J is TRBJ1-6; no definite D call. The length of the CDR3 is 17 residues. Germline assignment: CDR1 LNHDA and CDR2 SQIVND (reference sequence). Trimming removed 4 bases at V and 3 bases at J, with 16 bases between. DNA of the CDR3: TGTGCCAGTAGTAAAATTCAGGTCTACTTCTATAATTCACCCCTCCACTTT. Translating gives CASSKIQVYFYNSPLHF. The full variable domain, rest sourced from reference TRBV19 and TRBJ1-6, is DGGITQSPKYLFRKEGQNVTLSCEQNLNHDAMYWYRQDPGQGLRLIYYSQIVNDFQKGDIAEGYSVSREKKESFPLTVTSAQKNPTAFYLCASSKIQVYFYNSPLHFGNGTRLTVT.

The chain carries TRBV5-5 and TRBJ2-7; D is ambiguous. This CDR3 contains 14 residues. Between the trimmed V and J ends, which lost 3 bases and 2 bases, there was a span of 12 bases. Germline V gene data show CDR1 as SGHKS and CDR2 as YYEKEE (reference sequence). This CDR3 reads CASSWAGSTYEQYF. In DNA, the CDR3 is TGTGCCAGCAGCTGGGCCGGTTCCACCTACGAGCAGTACTTC.

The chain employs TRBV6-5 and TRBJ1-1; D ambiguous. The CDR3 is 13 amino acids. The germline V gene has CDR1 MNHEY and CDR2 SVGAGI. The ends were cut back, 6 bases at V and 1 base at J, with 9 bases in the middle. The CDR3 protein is CASSHRENTEAFF. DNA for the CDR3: TGTGCCAGCAGCCACAGAGAGAACACTGAAGCTTTCTTT.

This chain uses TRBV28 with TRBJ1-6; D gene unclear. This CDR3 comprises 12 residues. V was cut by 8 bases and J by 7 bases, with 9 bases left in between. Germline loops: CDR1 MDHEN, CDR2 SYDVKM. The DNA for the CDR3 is TGTGCCAGCCGCGGGAGCAATTCACCCCTCCACTTT. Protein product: CASRGSNSPLHF.

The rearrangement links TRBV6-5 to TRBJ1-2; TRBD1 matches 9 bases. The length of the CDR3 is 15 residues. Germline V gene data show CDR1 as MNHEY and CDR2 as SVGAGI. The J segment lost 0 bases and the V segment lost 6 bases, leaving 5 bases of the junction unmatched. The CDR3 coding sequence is TGTGCCAGCAGACGGGACAGGGACCCTAACTATGGCTACACCTTC. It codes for CASRRDRDPNYGYTF.

The DNA of the CDR3 is TGTGCCAGTAGTGCCCTCGAGCGGGGGGGGAGTGAGCAGTTCTTC. Protein product: CASSALERGGSEQFF. The chain carries TRBV19 and TRBJ2-1, with TRBD2 matching 10 bases. The V gene's germline CDR1 is LNHDA and CDR2 SQIVND (reference sequence). The length of the CDR3 is 15 residues. The ends lost 5 bases at V and 9 bases at J; junction bases unmatched: 10. The complete variable domain, with remaining parts taken from reference TRBV19 and TRBJ2-1, reads DGGITQSPKYLFRKEGQNVTLSCEQNLNHDAMYWYRQDPGQGLRLIYYSQIVNDFQKGDIAEGYSVSREKKESFPLTVTSAQKNPTAFYLCASSALERGGSEQFFGPGTRLTVL.

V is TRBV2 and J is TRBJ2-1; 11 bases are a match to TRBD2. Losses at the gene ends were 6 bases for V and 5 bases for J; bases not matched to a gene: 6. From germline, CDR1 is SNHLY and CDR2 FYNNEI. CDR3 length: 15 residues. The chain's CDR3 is CASRRILAGDNEQFF. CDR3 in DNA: TGTGCCAGCAGGAGGATACTAGCGGGGGACAATGAGCAGTTCTTC.

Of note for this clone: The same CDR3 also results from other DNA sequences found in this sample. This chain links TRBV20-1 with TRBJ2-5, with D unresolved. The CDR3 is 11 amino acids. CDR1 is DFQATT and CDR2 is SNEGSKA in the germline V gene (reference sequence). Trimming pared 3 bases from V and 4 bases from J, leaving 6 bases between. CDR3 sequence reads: CSASSRETQYF. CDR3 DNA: TGCAGTGCTAGCTCCCGAGAGACCCAGTACTTC.

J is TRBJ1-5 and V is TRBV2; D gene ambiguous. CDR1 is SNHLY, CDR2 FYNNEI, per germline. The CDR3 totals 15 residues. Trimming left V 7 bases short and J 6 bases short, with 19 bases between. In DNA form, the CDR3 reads TGTGCCAGCAACAATAACGGCGGGGTGACTCAGCCCCAGCATTTT. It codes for CASNNNGGVTQPQHF. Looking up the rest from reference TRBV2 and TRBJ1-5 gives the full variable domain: EPEVTQTPSHQVTQMGQEVILRCVPISNHLYFYWYRQILGQKVEFLVSFYNNEISEKSEIFDDQFSVERPDGSNFTLKIRSTKLEDSAMYFCASNNNGGVTQPQHFGDGTRLSIL.

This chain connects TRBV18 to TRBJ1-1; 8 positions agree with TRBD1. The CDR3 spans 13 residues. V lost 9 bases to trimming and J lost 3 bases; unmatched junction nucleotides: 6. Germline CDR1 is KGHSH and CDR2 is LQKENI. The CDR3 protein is CASASGGDTEAFF. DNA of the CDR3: TGTGCCAGTGCGTCAGGGGGCGACACTGAAGCTTTCTTT.

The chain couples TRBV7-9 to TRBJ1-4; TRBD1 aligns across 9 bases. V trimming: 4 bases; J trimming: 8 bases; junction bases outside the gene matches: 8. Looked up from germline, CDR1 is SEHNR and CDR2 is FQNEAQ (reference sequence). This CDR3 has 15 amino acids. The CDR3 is CASSSLGTGREKLFF. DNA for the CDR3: TGTGCCAGCAGCTCCCTCGGGACAGGGAGAGAAAAACTGTTTTTT. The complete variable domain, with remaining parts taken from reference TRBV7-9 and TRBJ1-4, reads DTGVSQNPRHKITKRGQNVTFRCDPISEHNRLYWYRQTLGQGPEFLTYFQNEAQLEKSRLLSDRFSAERPKGSFSTLEIQRTEQGDSAMYLCASSSLGTGREKLFFGSGTQLSVL.

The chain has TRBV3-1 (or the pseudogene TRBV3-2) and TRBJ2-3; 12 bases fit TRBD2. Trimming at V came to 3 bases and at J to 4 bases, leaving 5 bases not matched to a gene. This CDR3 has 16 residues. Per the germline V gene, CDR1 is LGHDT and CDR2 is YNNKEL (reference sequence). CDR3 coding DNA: TGTGCCAGCAGCCATTCTAGCGGGGGGGTGGCAGATACGCAGTATTTT. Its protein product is CASSHSSGGVADTQYF.